The rows below give T cell receptor beta chains drawn from one sample of a study of T cell responses to AZD1222 COVID-19 vaccine. Clones were sequenced by immunoSEQ multiplex PCR, and TCRdb holds only the in-frame ones, with some missing. The table has about 140,000 clones, 92% seen once. This specimen consisted of peripheral blood, obtained on day 0 of AZD1222 vaccination. These receptors all stem from an adult in good health. CDR3s include the opening cysteine and the closing phenylalanine or tryptophan. A D gene is named only where the DNA matches it firmly.

>TRBV7-3|NA|TRBJ1-3
CASSSGDTIYF
>TRBV27|NA|TRBJ1-2
CASSLCAGACGYTF
>TRBV7-8|TRBD2|TRBJ2-1
CASSLLAGWGSSYNEQFF
>TRBV28|NA|TRBJ1-3
CASSFGGVGGNTIYF
>TRBV14|TRBD2|TRBJ2-7
CASSPAGGAYEQYF
>TRBV6-5|NA|TRBJ1-5
CASSPNRVEPQHF
>TRBV27|NA|TRBJ2-7
CASSLTLQGRKQYF
>TRBV7-2|TRBD1|TRBJ1-5
CASSLQGVGSQPQHF
>TRBV6-6|NA|TRBJ1-5
CASSYTSNQPQHF
>TRBV12-3/TRBV12-4|TRBD2|TRBJ2-1
CVSGRESNEQFF
>TRBV27|NA|TRBJ1-5
CASSLGSGRNQPQHF
>TRBV19|TRBD2|TRBJ2-3
CASSMVSGGRLADTQYF
>TRBV7-8|TRBD1|TRBJ1-2
CASSLGLGQGTGYTF
>TRBV11-3|NA|TRBJ1-3
CASSLDQTSAGNTIYF